This T cell receptor beta chain derives from a study of T cells in Graves' hyperthyroidism and ophthalmopathy. Used for diagnoses were clinical symptoms, serum thyroxine and TRAb, thyroid ultrasound and orbital computed tomography. This CDR3 is built from 11 residues. CDR1 and CDR2 from the germline V gene are DFQATT and SNEGSKA (reference sequence). The ends were cut back, 6 bases at V and 6 bases at J, with 10 bases in the middle. This clonotype was seen repeatedly, ten times or more. What it binds is not known. What was amplified from RNA transcripts were TCR beta CDR3 regions. First-round RT-PCR with HTBI primers amplified the TCR CDR3 region. Each CDR3 protein is one row after TCRdb ran MiXCR on the multiplex PCR reads. The profile shows some 570,000 distinct CDR3 sequences, 14% of them singletons. Findings and caveats of the study: Most thyroid clonotypes that were expanded above 0.001 also turned up in blood.

Material: blood. This receptor was taken from a young woman with Graves' ophthalmopathy. The chain combines TRBV20-1 with TRBJ2-3; a possible D gene is TRBD2 (6 bases). CDR3 loop: CSASSEDTQYF. The CDR3 nucleotides read TGCAGTGCCTCTAGCGAGGATACGCAGTATTTT.